This T cell receptor (beta chain) was found in a study of vaccination and CD4 T cells after COVID-19. Looking at the study overall: The stimulus for the cells was overlapping spike peptides derived from SARS-CoV-2, HCoV-NL63, HCoV-OC43 and HCoV-229E.

Noted treatment: roughly 10-day PBMC culture with coronavirus spike peptide pools or control peptides (ViraFEST assay). Having spent nine to eleven days in culture, CD4+ T cells were then isolated by negative selection. Sequencing of the DNA from cultured CD4+ T cells was carried out with the Oncomine TCR Beta short-read assay. TCRdb reanalysed the PCR reads using MiXCR and keeps one entry per CDR3 protein. The sample lists about 21,000 distinct CDR3 sequences, 60% to 80% seen once, with 23% in the top ten. A note on this clonotype: What it binds is unknown.

Per germline, CDR1 DFQATT and CDR2 SNEGSKA (reference sequence). The CDR3 spans 15 residues. Trimming removed 0 bases from V and 7 bases from J; junction bases left unmatched: 10. J is TRBJ2-7 and V is TRBV20-1, with 9 nucleotides matching TRBD2. Sequenced material: CD4+ T cells from blood, cultured in vitro, taken before SARS-CoV-2 vaccination. This clonotype was obtained from a human donor who received a COVID-19 vaccine. CDR3 region: CSAREGLAGLREQYF. As DNA, the CDR3 is TGCAGTGCTAGAGAGGGGCTAGCGGGGCTACGGGAGCAGTACTTC.